This T cell receptor beta chain was found in a study of blood T cell repertoires in COVID-19. Whole-study context: Acute and convalescent COVID-19 specimens originated in the United States, Italy and Spain. In each case, the material was cDNA or gDNA derived from T cells, B-cell-depleted T cells, or PBMCs.

The CDR3 is made up of 18 amino acids. With V trimmed by 2 bases and J by 1 base, 8 bases remained unmatched. Germline assignment: CDR1 SGHRS and CDR2 YFSETQ. As processed by the authors: Estimates of nucleated cell counts were drawn from the amplification of reference gene primers. The method was immunoSEQ multiplex PCR; TCRdb's version includes in-frame clones alone and lacks a portion of them. D and trimming come from the DNA, and the V and J calls and clone size come from that table. The table has roughly 62,000 clones, about 88% seen once; the top ten hold 1%. Input material: peripheral blood. The TCR was taken from a man aged 70-80 years with acute or convalescent COVID-19. This chain uses TRBV5-1 with TRBJ2-6; 8 positions match TRBD1. In nucleotides, the CDR3 is TGCGCCAGCAGCTTACGGACAGGGTATCAGTCTGGGGCCAACGTCCTGACTTTC. It translates to CASSLRTGYQSGANVLTF.